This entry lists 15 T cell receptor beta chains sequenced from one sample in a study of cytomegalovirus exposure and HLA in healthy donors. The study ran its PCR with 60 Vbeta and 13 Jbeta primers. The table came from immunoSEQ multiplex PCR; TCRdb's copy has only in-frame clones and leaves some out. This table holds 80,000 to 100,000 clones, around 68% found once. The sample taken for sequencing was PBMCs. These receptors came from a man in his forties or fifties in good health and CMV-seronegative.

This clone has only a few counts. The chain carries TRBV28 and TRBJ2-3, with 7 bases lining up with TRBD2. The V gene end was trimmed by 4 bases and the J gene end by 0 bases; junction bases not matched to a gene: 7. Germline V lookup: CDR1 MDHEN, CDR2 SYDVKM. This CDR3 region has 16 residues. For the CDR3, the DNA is TGTGCCAGCAGTTCGCCCTCTAGCGGTAGCACAGATACGCAGTATTTT. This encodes CASSSPSSGSTDTQYF.

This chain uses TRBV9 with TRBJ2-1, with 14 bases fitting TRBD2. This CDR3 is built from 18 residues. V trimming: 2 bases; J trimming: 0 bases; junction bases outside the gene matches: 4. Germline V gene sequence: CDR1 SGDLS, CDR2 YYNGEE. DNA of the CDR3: TGTGCCAGCAGCGTTGGGACTAGCGGGGGCCACTCCTACAATGAGCAGTTCTTC. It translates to CASSVGTSGGHSYNEQFF.

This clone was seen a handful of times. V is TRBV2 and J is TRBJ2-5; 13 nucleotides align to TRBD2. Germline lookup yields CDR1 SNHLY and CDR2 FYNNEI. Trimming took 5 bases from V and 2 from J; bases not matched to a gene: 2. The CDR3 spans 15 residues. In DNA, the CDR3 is TGTGCCAGCAGTCAGACTAGCGGGAGGCAAGAGACCCAGTACTTC. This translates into CASSQTSGRQETQYF. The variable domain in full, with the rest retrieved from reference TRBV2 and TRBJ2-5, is EPEVTQTPSHQVTQMGQEVILRCVPISNHLYFYWYRQILGQKVEFLVSFYNNEISEKSEIFDDQFSVERPDGSNFTLKIRSTKLEDSAMYFCASSQTSGRQETQYFGPGTRLLVL.

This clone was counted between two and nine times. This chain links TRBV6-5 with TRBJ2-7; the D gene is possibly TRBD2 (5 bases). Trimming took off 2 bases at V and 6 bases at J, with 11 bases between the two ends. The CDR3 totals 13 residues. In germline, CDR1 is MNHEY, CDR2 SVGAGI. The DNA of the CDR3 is TGTGCCAGCAGTTACCTAATCGGAGGCGAGCAGTACTTC. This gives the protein CASSYLIGGEQYF.

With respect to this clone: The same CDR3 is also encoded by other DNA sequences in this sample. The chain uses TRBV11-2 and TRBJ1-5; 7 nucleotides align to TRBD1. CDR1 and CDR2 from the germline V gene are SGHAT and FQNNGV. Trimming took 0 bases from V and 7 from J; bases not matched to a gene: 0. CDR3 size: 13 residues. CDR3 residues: CASSLDRGQPQHF. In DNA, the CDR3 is TGTGCCAGCAGCTTAGACAGGGGGCAGCCCCAGCATTTT.

CDR3 residues: CSVELSSGTQYF. For the CDR3, the DNA is TGCAGCGTTGAACTGAGTTCAGGGACCCAGTACTTC. The rearrangement links TRBV29-1 to TRBJ2-5, with D unresolved. CDR3 length: 12 amino acids. V was cut by 2 bases and J by 7 bases, with 11 bases left in between. The germline V gene has CDR1 SQVTM and CDR2 ANQGSEA.

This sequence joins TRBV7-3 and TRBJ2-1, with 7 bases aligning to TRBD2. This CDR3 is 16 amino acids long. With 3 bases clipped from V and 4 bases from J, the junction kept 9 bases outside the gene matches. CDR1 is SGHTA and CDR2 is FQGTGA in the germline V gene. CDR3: CASSFWAGEGYNEQFF. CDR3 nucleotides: TGTGCCAGCAGCTTTTGGGCGGGAGAGGGGTACAATGAGCAGTTCTTC.

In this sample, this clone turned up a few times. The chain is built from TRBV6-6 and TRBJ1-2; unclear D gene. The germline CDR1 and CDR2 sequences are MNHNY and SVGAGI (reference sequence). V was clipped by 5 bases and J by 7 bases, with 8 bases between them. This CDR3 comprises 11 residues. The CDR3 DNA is TGTGCCAGCAGTGAATACGGTGGCTACACCTTC. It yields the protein CASSEYGGYTF.

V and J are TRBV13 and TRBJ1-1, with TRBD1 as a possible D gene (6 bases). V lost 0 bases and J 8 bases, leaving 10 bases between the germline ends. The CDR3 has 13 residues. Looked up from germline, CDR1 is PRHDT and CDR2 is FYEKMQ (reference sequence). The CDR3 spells CASSLGEDREAFF. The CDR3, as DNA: TGTGCCAGCAGCTTAGGGGAGGACAGAGAAGCTTTCTTT.

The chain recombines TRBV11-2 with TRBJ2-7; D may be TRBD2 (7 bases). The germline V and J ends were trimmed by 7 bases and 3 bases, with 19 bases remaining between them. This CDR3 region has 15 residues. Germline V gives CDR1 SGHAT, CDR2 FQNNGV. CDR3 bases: TGTGCCAGCACCCTTTTCCCGGGGGGCCACTACGAGCAGTACTTC. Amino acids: CASTLFPGGHYEQYF.

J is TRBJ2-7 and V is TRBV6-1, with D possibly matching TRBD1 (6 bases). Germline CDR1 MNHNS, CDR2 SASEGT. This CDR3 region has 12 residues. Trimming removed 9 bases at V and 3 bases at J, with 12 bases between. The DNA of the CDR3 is TGTGCCAGTGGCAGGGGTCACTACGAGCAGTACTTC. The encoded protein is CASGRGHYEQYF.

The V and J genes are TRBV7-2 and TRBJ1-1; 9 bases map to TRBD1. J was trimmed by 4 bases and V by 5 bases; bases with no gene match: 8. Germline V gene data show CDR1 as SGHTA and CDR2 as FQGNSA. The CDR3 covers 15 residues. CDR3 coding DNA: TGTGCCAGCAGCCCCCGACAGGGGGGGTCCACTGAAGCTTTCTTT. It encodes CASSPRQGGSTEAFF.

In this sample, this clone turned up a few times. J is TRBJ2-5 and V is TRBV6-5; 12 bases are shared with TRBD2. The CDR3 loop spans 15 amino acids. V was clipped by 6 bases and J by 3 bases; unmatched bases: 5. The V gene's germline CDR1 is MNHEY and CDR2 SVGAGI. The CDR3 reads CASSPSGRDKETQYF. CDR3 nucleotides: TGTGCCAGCAGCCCTAGCGGGAGGGACAAAGAGACCCAGTACTTC.

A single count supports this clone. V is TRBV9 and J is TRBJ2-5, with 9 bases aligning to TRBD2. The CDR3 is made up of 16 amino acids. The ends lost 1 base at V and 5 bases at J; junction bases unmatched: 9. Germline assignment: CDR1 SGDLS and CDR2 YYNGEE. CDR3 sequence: CASSVSRDSGRETQYF. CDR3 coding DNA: TGTGCCAGCAGCGTATCCCGGGACAGCGGGAGGGAGACCCAGTACTTC.

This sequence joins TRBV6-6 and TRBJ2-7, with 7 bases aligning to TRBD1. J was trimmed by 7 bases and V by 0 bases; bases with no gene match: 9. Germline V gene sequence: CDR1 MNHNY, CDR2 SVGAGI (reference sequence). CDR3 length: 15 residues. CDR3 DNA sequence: TGTGCCAGCAGTTACTCGATCGACAGGGCAGGTGAGCAGTACTTC. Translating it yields CASSYSIDRAGEQYF.